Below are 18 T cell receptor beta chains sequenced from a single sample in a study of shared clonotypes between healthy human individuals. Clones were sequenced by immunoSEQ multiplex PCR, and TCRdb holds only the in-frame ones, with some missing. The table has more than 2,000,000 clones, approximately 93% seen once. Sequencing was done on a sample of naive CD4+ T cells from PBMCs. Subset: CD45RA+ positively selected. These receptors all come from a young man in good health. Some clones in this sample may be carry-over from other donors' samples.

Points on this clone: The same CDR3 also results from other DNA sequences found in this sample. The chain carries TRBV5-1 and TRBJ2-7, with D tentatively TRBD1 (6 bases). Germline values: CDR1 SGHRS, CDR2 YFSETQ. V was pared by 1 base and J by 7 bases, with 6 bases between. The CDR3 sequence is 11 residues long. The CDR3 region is CASSLTGEQYF. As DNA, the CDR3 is TGCGCCAGCAGCTTGACAGGGGAGCAGTACTTC. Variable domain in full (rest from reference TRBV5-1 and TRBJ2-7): KAGVTQTPRYLIKTRGQQVTLSCSPISGHRSVSWYQQTPGQGLQFLFEYFSETQRNKGNFPGRFSGRQFSNSRSEMNVSTLELGDSALYLCASSLTGEQYFGPGTRLTVT.

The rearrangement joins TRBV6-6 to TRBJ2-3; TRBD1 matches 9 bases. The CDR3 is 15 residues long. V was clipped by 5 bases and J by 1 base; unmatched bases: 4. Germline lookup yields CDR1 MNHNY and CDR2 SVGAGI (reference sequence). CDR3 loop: CASSAGQGGTDTQYF. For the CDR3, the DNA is TGTGCCAGCAGTGCGGGACAGGGCGGCACAGATACGCAGTATTTT.

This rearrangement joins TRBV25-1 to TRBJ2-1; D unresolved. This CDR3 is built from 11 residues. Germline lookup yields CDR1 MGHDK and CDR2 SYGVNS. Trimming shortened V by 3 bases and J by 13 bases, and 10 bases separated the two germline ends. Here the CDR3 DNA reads TGTGCCAGCAGTGATTTTGATTTACAGTTCTTC. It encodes CASSDFDLQFF.

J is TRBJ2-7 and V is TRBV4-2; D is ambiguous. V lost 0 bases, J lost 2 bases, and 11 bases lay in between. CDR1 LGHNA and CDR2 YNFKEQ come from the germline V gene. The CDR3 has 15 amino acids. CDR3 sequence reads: CASSQDPNYPYEQYF. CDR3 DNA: TGTGCCAGCAGCCAAGATCCCAACTATCCCTACGAGCAGTACTTC.

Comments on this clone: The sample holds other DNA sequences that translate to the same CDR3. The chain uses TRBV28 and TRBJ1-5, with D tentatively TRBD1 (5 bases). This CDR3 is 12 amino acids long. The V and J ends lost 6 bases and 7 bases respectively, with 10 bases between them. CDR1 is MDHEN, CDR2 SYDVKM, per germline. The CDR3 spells CASSLGGQPQHF. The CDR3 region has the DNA TGTGCCAGCAGCCTCGGGGGGCAGCCCCAGCATTTT.

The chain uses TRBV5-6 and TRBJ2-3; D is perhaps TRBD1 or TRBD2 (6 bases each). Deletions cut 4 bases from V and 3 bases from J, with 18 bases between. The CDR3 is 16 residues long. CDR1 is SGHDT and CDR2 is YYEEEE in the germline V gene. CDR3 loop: CASSLRGDRGTDTQYF. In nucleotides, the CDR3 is TGTGCCAGCAGCCTAAGGGGGGACCGGGGAACAGATACGCAGTATTTT.

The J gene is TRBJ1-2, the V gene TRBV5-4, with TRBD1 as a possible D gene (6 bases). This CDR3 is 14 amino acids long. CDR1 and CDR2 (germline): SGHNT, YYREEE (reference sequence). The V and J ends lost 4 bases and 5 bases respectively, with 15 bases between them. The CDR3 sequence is CASSPRTEVYGYTF. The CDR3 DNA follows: TGTGCCAGCAGCCCAAGGACAGAAGTATATGGCTACACCTTC.

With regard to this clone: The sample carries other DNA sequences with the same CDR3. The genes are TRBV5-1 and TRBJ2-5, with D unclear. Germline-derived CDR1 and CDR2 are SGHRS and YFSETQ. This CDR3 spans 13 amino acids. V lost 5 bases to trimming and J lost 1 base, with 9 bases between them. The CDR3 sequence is CASSLGVQETQYF. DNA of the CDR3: TGCGCCAGCAGTCTTGGGGTCCAAGAGACCCAGTACTTC.

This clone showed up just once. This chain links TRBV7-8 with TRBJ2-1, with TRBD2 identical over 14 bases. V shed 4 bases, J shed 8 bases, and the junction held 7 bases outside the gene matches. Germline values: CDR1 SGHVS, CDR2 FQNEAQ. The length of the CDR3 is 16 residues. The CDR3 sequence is CASSSTSGRAFDEQFF. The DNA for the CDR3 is TGTGCCAGCAGCTCGACTAGCGGGAGGGCTTTCGATGAGCAGTTCTTC.

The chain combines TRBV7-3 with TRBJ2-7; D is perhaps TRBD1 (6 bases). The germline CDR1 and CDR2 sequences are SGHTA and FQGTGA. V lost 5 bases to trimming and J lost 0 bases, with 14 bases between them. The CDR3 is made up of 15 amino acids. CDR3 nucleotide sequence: TGTGCCAGCAGCCAATCCGGGACACCCTCCTACGAGCAGTACTTC. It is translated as CASSQSGTPSYEQYF.

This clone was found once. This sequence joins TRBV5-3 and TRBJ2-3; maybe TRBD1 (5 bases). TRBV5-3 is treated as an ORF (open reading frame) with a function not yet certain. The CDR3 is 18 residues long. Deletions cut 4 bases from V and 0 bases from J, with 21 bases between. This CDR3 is CARSRPDMLPFSTDTQYF. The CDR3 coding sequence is TGTGCCAGAAGCCGACCGGACATGCTCCCTTTTAGCACAGATACGCAGTATTTT.

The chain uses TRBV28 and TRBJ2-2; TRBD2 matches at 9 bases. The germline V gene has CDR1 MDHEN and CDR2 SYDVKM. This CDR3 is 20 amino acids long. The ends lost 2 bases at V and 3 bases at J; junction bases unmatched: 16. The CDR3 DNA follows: TGTGCCAGCAGTTTAACACTCGGGGTAGCGGGAGAACGGGACACCGGGGAGCTGTTTTTT. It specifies CASSLTLGVAGERDTGELFF.

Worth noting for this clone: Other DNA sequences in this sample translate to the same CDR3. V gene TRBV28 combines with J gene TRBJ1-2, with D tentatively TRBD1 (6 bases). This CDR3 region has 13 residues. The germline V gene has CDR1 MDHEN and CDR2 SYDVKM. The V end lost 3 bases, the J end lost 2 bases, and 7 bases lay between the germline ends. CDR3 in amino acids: CASSFGGNYGYTF. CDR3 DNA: TGTGCCAGCAGTTTTGGGGGCAACTATGGCTACACCTTC.

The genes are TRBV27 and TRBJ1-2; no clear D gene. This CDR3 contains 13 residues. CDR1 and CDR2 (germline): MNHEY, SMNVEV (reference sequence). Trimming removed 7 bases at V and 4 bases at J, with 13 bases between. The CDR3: CASKYTTGYGYTF. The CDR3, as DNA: TGTGCCAGCAAATATACGACGGGCTATGGCTACACCTTC.

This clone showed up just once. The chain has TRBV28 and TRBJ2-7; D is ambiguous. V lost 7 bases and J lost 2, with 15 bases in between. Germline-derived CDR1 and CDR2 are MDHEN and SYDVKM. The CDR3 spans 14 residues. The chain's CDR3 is CASNEPGPTYEQYF. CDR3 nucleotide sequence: TGTGCCAGCAATGAACCCGGGCCTACCTACGAGCAGTACTTC. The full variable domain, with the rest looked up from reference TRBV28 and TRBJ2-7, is DVKVTQSSRYLVKRTGEKVFLECVQDMDHENMFWYRQDPGLGLRLIYFSYDVKMKEKGDIPEGYSVSREKKERFSLILESASTNQTSMYLCASNEPGPTYEQYFGPGTRLTVT.

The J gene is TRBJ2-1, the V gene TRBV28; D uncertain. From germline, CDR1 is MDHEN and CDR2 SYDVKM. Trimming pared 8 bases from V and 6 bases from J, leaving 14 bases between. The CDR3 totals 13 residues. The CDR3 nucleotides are TGTGCCAGCCGACGGACGGGCGTCAATGAGCAGTTCTTC. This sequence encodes CASRRTGVNEQFF. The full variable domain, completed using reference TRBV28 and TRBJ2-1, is DVKVTQSSRYLVKRTGEKVFLECVQDMDHENMFWYRQDPGLGLRLIYFSYDVKMKEKGDIPEGYSVSREKKERFSLILESASTNQTSMYLCASRRTGVNEQFFGPGTRLTVL.

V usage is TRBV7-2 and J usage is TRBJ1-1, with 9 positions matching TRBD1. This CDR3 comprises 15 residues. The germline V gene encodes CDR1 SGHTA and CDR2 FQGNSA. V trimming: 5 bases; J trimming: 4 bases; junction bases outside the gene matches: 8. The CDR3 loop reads CASSTAGQGLTEAFF. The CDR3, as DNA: TGTGCCAGCAGCACAGCGGGACAGGGTCTCACTGAAGCTTTCTTT.

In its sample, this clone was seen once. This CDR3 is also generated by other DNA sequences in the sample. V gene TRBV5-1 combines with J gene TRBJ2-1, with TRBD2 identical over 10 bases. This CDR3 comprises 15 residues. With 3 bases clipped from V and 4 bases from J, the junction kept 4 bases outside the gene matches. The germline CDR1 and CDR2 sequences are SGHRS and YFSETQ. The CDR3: CASSYLAGAYNEQFF. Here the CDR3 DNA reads TGCGCCAGCAGCTATCTAGCGGGGGCTTACAATGAGCAGTTCTTC.